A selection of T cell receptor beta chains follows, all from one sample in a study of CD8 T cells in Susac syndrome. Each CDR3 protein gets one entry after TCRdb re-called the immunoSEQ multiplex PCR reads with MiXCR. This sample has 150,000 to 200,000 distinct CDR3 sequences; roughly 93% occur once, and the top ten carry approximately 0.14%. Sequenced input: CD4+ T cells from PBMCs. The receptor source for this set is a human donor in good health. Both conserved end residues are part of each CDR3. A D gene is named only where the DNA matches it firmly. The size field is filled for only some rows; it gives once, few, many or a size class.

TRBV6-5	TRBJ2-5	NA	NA	TGTGCCAGCAGTCCCCCCGAGGCGGAGACCCAGTACTTC	CASSPPEAETQYF
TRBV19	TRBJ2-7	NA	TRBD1	TGTGCCAGTAGTATAGACAGGGGGAACGAGCAGTACTTC	CASSIDRGNEQYF
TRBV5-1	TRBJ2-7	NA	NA	TGCGCCAGCAGCTTGGGAATAGCGACTAACGAGCAGTACTTC	CASSLGIATNEQYF
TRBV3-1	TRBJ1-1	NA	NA	TGTGCCAGCAGCCAATACAGGGATAACACTGAAGCTTTCTTT	CASSQYRDNTEAFF
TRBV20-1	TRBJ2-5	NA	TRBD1	TGCAGTGCTAGGAAGGGGGCCGGAGAGACCCAGTACTTC	CSARKGAGETQYF
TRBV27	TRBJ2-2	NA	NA	TGTGCCAGCAGTTCCCGGGGGGCGGAGCGCCCCGCCGGGGAGCTGTTTTTT	CASSSRGAERPAGELFF
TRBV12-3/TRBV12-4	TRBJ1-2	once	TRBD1	TGTGCCAGCAGTTCTCTGGGACAGGCTAACTATGGCTACACCTTC	CASSSLGQANYGYTF
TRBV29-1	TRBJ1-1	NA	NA	TGCAGCGTTTGGACAGCTGCTGAAGCTTTCTTT	CSVWTAAEAFF
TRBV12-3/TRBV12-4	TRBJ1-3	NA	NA	TGTGCCAGCAGTTGGACAGAAGGAAACACCATATATTTT	CASSWTEGNTIYF
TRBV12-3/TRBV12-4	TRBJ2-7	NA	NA	TGTGCCAGCAGTTTAGCCCGACAATACTCCTACGAGCAGTACTTC	CASSLARQYSYEQYF
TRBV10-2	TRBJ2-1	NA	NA	TGCGCCAGCGGCCGGAACAATGAGCAGTTCTTC	CASGRNNEQFF
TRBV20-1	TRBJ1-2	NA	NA	TGCAGTGCTGGAGGGCAGCTTAACTATGGCTACACCTTC	CSAGGQLNYGYTF
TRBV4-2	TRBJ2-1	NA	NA	TGTGCCAGCAGCCAAGATCAGGACTCTTTTAACAATGAGCAGTTCTTC	CASSQDQDSFNNEQFF
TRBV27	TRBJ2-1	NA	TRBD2	TGTGCCAGCAGTCCGGGACTAGCATTCTACAATGAGCAGTTCTTC	CASSPGLAFYNEQFF
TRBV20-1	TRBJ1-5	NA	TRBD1	TGCAGTGCCATAAAGGGACAGGGGAATCAGCCCCAGCATTTT	CSAIKGQGNQPQHF
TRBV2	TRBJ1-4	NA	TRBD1	TGTGCCAGCGGCGTACTTCAGGGACAGCCGAATGAAAAACTGTTTTTT	CASGVLQGQPNEKLFF
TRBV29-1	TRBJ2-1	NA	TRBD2	TGCAGCGCCCCGGGACTAGCGGGGGGATACAATGAGCAGTTCTTC	CSAPGLAGGYNEQFF
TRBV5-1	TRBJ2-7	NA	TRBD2	TGCGCCAGCAGCTTGGGCGGGGGAGAGCGCGAGCAGTACTTC	CASSLGGGEREQYF
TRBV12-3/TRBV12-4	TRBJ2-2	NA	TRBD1	TGTGCCAGCACCCGGGACAGGGGGACCGGGGAGCTGTTTTTT	CASTRDRGTGELFF
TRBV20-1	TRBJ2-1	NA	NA	TGCAGTGCTAGGGCAGGGGAGCGCTTCTACAATGAGCAGTTCTTC	CSARAGERFYNEQFF
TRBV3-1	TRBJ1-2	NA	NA	TGTGCCAGCAGCTTGCGAACAGGGTACGGCTACACCTTC	CASSLRTGYGYTF
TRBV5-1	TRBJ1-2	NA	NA	TGCGCCAGCAGCTTTTCAGTCAACTATGGCTACACCTTC	CASSFSVNYGYTF
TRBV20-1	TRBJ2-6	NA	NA	TGCAGTGCTAGGGGCGGTTCTGGGGCCAACGTCCTGACTTTC	CSARGGSGANVLTF
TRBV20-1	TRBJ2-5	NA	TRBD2	TGCAGTGCTAGAACGCTAGCGGGGGAAGAGACCCAGTACTTC	CSARTLAGEETQYF
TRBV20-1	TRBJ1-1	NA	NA	TGCAGTGCTAGAGAGGTCTGGAACACTGAAGCTTTCTTT	CSAREVWNTEAFF
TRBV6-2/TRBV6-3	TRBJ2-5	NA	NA	TGTGCCAGCACCCCCCCCGGCGAGACCCAGTACTTC	CASTPPGETQYF
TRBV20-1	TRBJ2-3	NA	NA	TGCAGTGCTCGAAGGACAGCTCTGAGCACAGATACGCAGTATTTT	CSARRTALSTDTQYF
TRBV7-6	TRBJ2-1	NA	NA	TGTGCCAGCAGCTTAGAATTTGCGAGCAATGAGCAGTTCTTC	CASSLEFASNEQFF
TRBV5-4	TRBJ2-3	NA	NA	TGTGCCAGCAGCCTGGACCCCACAGATACGCAGTATTTT	CASSLDPTDTQYF
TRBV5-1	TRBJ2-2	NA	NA	TGCGCCAGCAGGTCTGGCGGGGGCGACACCGGGGAGCTGTTTTTT	CASRSGGGDTGELFF
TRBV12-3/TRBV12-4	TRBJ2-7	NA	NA	TGTGCCAGCACCTCACAGTCCAGAAGCGAGCAGTACTTC	CASTSQSRSEQYF
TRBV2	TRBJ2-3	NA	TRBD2	TGTGCCAGCAGTGAGGGTAGCGGGGGGGCAGTAGATACGCAGTATTTT	CASSEGSGGAVDTQYF
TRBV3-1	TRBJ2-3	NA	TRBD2	TGTGCCAGCAGCCAAGGGGCTAGCGGGGCCTATACGCAGTATTTT	CASSQGASGAYTQYF
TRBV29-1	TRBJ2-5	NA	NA	TGCAGCGTTAAGGGAGGTCCAGAGACCCAGTACTTC	CSVKGGPETQYF
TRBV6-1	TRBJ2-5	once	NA	TGTGCCAGCAGTGAAGGGGGTTGGCAAGAGACCCAGTACTTC	CASSEGGWQETQYF
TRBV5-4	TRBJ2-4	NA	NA	TGTGCCAGCAGCGCTAACGCTGGGCCTCTAAACATTCAGTACTTC	CASSANAGPLNIQYF